This T cell receptor beta chain was observed in a study of shared T cell receptors in the human thymus. Germline values: CDR1 SQVTM, CDR2 ANQGSEA. This CDR3 is built from 15 residues. Trimming at V came to 5 bases and at J to 4 bases, leaving 9 bases not matched to a gene. Sequencing used immunoSEQ multiplex PCR; TCRdb keeps in-frame clones, though not all of them. The table includes just under 550,000 clones, about 84% detected once. These data were also filed under a second study, of human thymus T cells. This second study says: Thymus tissue was removed during corrective cardiac surgery. Thymic and blood repertoires seemed to favor certain V and J genes.

This chain joins TRBV29-1 and TRBJ2-3, with 10 nucleotides matching TRBD1. Input material: thymocytes. The sequence was collected from a boy younger than two with a congenital heart defect. CDR3 nucleotides: TGCAGCGTTAACAGCCGGGACAGGGGAGCAGATACGCAGTATTTT. Its translation is CSVNSRDRGADTQYF.